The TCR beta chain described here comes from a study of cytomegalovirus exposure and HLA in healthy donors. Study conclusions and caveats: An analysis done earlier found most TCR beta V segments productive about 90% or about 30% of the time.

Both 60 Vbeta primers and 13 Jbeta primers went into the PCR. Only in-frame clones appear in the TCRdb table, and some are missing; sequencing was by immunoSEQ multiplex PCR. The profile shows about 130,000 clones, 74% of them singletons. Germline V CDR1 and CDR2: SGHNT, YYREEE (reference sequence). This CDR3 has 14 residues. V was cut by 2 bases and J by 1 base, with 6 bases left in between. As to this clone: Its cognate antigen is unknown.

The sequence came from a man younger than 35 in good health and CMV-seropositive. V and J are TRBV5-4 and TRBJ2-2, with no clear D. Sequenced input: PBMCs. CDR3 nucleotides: TGTGCCAGCAGCTTAATGCGGAACACCGGGGAGCTGTTTTTT. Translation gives CASSLMRNTGELFF.